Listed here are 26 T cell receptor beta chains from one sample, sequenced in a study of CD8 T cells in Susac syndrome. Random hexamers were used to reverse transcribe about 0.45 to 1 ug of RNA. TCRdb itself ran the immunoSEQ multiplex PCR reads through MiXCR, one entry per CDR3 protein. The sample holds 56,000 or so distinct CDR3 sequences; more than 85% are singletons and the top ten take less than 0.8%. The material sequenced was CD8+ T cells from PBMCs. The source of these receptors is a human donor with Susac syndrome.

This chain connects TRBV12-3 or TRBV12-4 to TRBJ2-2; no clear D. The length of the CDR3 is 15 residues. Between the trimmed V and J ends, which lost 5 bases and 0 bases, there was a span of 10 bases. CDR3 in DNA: TGTGCCAGCAGTCCCGGATACTCGAACACCGGGGAGCTGTTTTTT. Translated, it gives CASSPGYSNTGELFF.

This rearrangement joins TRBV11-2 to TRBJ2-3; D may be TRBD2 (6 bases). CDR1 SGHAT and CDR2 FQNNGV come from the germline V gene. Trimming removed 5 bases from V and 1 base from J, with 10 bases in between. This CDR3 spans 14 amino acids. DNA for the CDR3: TGTGCCAGCAGCAGGGAGGTGGGCACAGATACGCAGTATTTT. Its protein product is CASSREVGTDTQYF.

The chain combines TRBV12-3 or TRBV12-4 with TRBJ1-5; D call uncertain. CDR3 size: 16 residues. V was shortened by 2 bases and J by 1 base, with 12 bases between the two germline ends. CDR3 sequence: CASSLNPLDSNQPQHF. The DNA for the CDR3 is TGTGCCAGCAGTTTAAACCCCCTGGACAGCAATCAGCCCCAGCATTTT.

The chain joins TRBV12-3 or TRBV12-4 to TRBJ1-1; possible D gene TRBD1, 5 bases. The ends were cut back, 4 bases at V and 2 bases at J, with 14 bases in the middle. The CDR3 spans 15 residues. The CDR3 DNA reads TGTGCCAGCAGTTACCGCAGGGAGCTTAACACTGAAGCTTTCTTT. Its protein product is CASSYRRELNTEAFF.

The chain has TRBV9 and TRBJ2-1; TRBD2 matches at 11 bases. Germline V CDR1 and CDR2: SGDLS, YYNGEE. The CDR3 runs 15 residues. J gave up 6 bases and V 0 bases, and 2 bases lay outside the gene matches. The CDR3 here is CASSVVAGGPNEQFF. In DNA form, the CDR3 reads TGTGCCAGCAGCGTAGTAGCGGGGGGGCCCAATGAGCAGTTCTTC.

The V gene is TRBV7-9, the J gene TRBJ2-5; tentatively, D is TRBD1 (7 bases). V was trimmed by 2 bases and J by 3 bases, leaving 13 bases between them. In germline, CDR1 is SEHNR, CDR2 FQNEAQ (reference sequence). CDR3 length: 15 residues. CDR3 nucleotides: TGTGCCAGCAGCTTAAACCAGGGGGGAGAAGAGACCCAGTACTTC. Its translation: CASSLNQGGEETQYF.

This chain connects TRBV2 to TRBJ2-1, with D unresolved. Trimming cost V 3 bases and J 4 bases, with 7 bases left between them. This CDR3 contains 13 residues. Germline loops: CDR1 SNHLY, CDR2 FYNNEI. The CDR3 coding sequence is TGTGCCAGCAGTGATATGATGTACAATGAGCAGTTCTTC. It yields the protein CASSDMMYNEQFF.

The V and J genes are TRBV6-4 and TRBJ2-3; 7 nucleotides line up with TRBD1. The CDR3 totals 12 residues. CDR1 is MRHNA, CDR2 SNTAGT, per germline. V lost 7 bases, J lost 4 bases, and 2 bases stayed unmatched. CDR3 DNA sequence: TGTGCCAGCATGGGACAGCCAGATACGCAGTATTTT. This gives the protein CASMGQPDTQYF.

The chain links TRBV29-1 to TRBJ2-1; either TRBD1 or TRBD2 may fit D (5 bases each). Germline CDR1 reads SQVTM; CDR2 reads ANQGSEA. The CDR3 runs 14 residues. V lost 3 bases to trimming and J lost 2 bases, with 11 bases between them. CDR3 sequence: CSVEGTKAYNEQFF. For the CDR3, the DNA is TGCAGCGTTGAGGGGACCAAAGCCTACAATGAGCAGTTCTTC.

CDR3 coding DNA: TGTGCCAGCAGACTTAGCTCTGGGGCCAACGTCCTGACTTTC. This sequence encodes CASRLSSGANVLTF. The chain recombines TRBV13 with TRBJ2-6; D gene ambiguous. The CDR3 totals 14 residues. CDR1 is PRHDT and CDR2 is FYEKMQ in the germline V gene (reference sequence). The V end lost 6 bases, the J end lost 0 bases, and 6 bases lay between the germline ends. Filled out from reference TRBV13 and TRBJ2-6, the complete variable domain reads AAGVIQSPRHLIKEKRETATLKCYPIPRHDTVYWYQQGPGQDPQFLISFYEKMQSDKGSIPDRFSAQQFSDYHSELNMSSLELGDSALYFCASRLSSGANVLTFGAGSRLTVL.

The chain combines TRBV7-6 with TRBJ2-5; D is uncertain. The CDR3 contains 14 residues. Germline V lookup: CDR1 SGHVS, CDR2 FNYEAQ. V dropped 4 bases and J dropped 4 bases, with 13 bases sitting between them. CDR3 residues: CASSYLGVGETQYF. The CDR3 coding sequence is TGTGCCAGCAGCTACCTGGGCGTCGGAGAGACCCAGTACTTC.

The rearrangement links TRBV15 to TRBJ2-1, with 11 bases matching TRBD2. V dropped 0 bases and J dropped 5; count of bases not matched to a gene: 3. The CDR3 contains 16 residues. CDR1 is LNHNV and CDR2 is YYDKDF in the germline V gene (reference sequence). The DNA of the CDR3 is TGTGCCACCAGCAGAGAGGATAGCGGGGGGGACAATGAGCAGTTCTTC. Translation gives CATSREDSGGDNEQFF.

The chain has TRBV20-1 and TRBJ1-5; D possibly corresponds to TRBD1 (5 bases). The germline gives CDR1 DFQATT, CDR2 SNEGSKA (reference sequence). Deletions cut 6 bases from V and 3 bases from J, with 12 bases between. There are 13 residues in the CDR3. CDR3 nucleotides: TGCAGTGCAAATACAGGATACAATCAGCCCCAGCATTTT. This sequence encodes CSANTGYNQPQHF.

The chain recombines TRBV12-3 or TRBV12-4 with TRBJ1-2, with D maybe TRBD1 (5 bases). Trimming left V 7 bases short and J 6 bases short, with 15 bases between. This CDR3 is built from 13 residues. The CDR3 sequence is CASTPGQTNGYTF. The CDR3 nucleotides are TGTGCCAGCACCCCGGGGCAGACCAATGGCTACACCTTC.

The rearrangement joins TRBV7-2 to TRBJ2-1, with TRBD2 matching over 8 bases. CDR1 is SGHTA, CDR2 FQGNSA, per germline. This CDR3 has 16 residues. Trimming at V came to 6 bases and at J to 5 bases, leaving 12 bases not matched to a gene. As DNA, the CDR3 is TGTGCCAGCAGTTACCACCCGGGGGGGCTTAACAATGAGCAGTTCTTC. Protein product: CASSYHPGGLNNEQFF.

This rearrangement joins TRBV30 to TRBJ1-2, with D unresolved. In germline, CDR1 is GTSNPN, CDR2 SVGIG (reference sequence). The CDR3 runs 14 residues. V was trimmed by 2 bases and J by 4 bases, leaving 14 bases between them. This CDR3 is CAWSRIGGFYGYTF. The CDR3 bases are TGTGCCTGGAGTCGGATAGGAGGCTTCTATGGCTACACCTTC. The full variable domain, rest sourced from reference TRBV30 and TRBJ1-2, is SQTIHQWPATLVQPVGSPLSLECTVEGTSNPNLYWYRQAAGRGLQLLFYSVGIGQISSEVPQNLSASRPQDRQFILSSKKLLLSDSGFYLCAWSRIGGFYGYTFGSGTRLTVV.

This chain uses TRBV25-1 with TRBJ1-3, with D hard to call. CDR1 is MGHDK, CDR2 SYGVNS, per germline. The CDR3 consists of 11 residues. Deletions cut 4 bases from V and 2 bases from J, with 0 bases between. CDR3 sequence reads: CASSAGNTIYF. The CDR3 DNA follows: TGTGCCAGCAGTGCTGGAAACACCATATATTTT.

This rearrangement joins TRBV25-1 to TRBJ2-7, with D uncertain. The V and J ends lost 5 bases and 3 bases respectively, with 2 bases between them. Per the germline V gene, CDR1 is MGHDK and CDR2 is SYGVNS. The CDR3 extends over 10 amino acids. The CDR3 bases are TGTGCCAGCAGTCACTACGAGCAGTACTTC. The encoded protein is CASSHYEQYF.

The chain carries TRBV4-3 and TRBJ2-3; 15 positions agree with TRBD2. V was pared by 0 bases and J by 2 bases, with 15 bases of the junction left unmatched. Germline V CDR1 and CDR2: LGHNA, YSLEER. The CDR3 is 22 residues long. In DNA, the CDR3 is TGCGCCAGCAGCCAAGATGAAGGGACTAGCGGGGGGTATACAAACGACACAGATACGCAGTATTTT. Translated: CASSQDEGTSGGYTNDTDTQYF.

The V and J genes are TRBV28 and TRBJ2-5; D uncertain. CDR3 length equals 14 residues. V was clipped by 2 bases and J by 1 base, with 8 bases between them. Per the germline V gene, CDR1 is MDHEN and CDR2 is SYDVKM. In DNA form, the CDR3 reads TGTGCCAGCAGTTTAAGGTTGACCCAAGAGACCCAGTACTTC. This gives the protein CASSLRLTQETQYF.

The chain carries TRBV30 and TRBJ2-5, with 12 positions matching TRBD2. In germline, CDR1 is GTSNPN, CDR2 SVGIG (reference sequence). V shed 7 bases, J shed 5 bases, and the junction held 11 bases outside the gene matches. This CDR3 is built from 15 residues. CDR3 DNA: TGTGCCTTAGACGCTAGCGGGGGGGCGGGTGAGACCCAGTACTTC. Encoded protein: CALDASGGAGETQYF.

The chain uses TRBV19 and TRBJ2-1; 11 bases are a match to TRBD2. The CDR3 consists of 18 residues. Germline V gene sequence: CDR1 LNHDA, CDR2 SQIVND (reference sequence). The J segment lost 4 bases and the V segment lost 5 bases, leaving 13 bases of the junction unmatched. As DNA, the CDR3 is TGTGCCAGTAGTCCGACATTCGAAGGACTAGCGGGTTACAATGAGCAGTTCTTC. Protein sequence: CASSPTFEGLAGYNEQFF.

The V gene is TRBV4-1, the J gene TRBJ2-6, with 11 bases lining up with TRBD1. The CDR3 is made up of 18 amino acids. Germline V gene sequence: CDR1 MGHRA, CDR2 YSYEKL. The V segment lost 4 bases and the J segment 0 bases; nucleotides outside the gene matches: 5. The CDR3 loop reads CASSPSGTGGSGANVLTF. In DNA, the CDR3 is TGCGCCAGCAGCCCGTCCGGGACAGGGGGCTCTGGGGCCAACGTCCTGACTTTC.

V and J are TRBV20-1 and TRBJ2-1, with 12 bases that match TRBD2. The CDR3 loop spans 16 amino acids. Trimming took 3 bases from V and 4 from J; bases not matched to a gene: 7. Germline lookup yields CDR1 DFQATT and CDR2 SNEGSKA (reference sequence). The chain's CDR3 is CSARILAGGAYNEQFF. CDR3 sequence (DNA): TGCAGTGCTAGGATCCTAGCGGGGGGGGCGTACAATGAGCAGTTCTTC.

CDR3 region: CASSVSPSSAEGYTF. In DNA, the CDR3 is TGTGCCAGCAGCGTCAGCCCCTCATCGGCGGAAGGCTACACCTTC. The chain has TRBV9 and TRBJ1-2; D remains ambiguous. This CDR3 region has 15 residues. CDR1 is SGDLS and CDR2 is YYNGEE in the germline V gene. The V end was cut by 2 bases, the J end by 8 bases, with 19 bases between.

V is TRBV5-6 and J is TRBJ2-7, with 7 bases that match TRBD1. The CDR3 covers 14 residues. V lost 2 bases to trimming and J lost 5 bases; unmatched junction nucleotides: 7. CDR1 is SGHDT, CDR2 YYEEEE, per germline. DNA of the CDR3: TGTGCCAGCAGCTTAGCAGGGGGTCGGGACGAGCAGTACTTC. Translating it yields CASSLAGGRDEQYF.